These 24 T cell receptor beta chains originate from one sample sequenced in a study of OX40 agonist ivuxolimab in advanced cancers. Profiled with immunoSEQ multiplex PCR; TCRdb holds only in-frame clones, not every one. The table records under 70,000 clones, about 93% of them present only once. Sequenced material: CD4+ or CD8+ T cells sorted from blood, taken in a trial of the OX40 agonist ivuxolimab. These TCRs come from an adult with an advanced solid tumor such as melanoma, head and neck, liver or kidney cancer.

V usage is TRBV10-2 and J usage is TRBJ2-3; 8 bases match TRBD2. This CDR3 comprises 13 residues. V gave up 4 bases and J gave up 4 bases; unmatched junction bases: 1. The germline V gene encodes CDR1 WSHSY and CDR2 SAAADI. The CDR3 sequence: CASSVAGSDTQYF. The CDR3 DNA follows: TGCGCCAGCAGTGTAGCGGGATCAGATACGCAGTATTTT.

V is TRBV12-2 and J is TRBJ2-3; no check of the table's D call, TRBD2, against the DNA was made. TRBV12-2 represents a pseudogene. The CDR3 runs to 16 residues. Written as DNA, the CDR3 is TGTGCAAGTCGCTTCGGACTAGCGGGAAGCACAGATACGCAGTATTTT. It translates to CASRFGLAGSTDTQYF.

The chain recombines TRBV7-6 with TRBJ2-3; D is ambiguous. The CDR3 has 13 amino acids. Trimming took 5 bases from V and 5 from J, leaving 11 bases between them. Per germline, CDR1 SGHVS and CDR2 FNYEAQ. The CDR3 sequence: CASSAYTGDTQYF. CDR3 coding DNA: TGTGCCAGCAGCGCTTATACGGGAGATACGCAGTATTTT.

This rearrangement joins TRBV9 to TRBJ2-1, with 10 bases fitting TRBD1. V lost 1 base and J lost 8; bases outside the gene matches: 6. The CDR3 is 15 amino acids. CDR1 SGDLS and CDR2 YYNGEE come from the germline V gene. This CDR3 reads CASSVPTGGGYEQFF. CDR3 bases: TGTGCCAGCAGCGTACCGACAGGGGGCGGCTATGAGCAGTTCTTC. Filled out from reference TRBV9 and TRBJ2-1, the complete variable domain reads DSGVTQTPKHLITATGQRVTLRCSPRSGDLSVYWYQQSLDQGLQFLIQYYNGEERAKGNILERFSAQQFPDLHSELNLSSLELGDSALYFCASSVPTGGGYEQFFGPGTRLTVL.

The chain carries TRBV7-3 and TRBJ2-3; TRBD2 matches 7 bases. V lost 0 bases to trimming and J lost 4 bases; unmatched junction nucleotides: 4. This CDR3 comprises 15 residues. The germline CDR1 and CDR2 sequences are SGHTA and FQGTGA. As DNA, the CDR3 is TGTGCCAGCAGCTTAACTGGTGGGGGGGCAGATACGCAGTATTTT. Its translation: CASSLTGGGADTQYF. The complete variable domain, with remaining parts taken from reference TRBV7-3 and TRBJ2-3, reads GAGVSQTPSNKVTEKGKYVELRCDPISGHTALYWYRQSLGQGPEFLIYFQGTGAADDSGLPNDRFFAVRPEGSVSTLKIQRTERGDSAVYLCASSLTGGGADTQYFGPGTRLTVL.

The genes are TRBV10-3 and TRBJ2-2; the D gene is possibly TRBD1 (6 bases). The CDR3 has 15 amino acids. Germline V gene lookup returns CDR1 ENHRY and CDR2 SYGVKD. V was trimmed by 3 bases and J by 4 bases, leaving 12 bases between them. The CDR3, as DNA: TGTGCCATCAGTGACCGTGGCAGGGGCACCGGGGAGCTGTTTTTT. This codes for CAISDRGRGTGELFF.

CDR3 protein: CSVAGSGNTIYF. The CDR3 nucleotides read TGCAGCGTTGCAGGTTCTGGAAACACCATATATTTT. The V gene is TRBV29-1, the J gene TRBJ1-3, with D unresolved. The CDR3 spans 12 residues. Germline V gene data show CDR1 as SQVTM and CDR2 as ANQGSEA. Trimming removed 4 bases at V and 1 base at J, with 5 bases between. Full variable domain (outside the CDR3, taken from reference TRBV29-1 and TRBJ1-3): SAVISQKPSRDICQRGTSLTIQCQVDSQVTMMFWYRQQPGQSLTLIATANQGSEATYESGFVIDKFPISRPNLTFSTLTVSNMSPEDSSIYLCSVAGSGNTIYFGEGSWLTVV.

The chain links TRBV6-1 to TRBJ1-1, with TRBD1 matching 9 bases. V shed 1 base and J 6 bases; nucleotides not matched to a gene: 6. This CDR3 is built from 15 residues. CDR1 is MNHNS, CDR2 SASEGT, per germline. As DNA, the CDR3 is TGTGCCAGCAGTGAAGGGGACAGGGAGTTACCTGAAGCTTTCTTT. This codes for CASSEGDRELPEAFF.

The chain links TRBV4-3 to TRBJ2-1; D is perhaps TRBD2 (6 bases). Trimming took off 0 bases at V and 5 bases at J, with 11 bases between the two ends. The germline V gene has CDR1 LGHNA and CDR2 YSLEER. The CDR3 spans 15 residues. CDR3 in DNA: TGCGCCAGCAGCCAAGATCTGGGGACTCACAATGAGCAGTTCTTC. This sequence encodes CASSQDLGTHNEQFF.

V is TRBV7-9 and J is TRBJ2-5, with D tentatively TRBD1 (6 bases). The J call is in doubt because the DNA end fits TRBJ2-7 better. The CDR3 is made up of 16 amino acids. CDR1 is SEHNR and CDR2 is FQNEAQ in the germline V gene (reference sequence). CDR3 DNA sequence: TGTGCCAGCAGCTTAGCGTTAGGACAGCACTCCTACGAGCAGTACTTC. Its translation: CASSLALGQHSYEQYF.

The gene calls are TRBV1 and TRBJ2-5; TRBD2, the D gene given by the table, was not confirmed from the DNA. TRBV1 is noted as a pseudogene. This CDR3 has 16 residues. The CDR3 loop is CTSSRLAGGPKETQYF. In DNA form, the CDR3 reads TGCACCAGCAGCCGATTAGCGGGGGGGCCGAAAGAGACCCAGTACTTC.

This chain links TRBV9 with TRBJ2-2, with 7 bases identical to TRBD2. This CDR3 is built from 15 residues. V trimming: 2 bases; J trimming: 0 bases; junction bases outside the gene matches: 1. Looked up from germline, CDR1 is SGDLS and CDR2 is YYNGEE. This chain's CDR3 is CASSVGTTNTGELFF. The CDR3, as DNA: TGTGCCAGCAGCGTCGGGACTACGAACACCGGGGAGCTGTTTTTT.

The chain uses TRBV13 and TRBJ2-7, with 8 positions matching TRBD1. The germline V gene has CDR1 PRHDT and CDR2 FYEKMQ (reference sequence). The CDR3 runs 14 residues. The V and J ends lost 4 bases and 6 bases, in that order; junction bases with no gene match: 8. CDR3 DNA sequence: TGTGCCAGCAGCTCAGACAGGGGTGCAGGCGAGCAGTACTTC. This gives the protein CASSSDRGAGEQYF.

In DNA form, the CDR3 reads TGTGCCAGCAGCGTCGCGGGGGAGGGACTCCTTTACGAGCAGTACTTC. Its translation: CASSVAGEGLLYEQYF. This chain links TRBV7-2 with TRBJ2-7, with 7 bases identical to TRBD2. V trimming: 5 bases; J trimming: 4 bases; junction bases outside the gene matches: 14. The CDR3 consists of 16 residues. Germline V lookup: CDR1 SGHTA, CDR2 FQGNSA.

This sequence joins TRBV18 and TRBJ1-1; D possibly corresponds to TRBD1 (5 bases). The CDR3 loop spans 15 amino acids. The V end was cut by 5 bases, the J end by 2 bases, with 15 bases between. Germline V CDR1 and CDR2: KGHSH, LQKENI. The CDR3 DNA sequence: TGTGCCAGCTCAACCGGACGGGGGGTAAACACTGAAGCTTTCTTT. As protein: CASSTGRGVNTEAFF.

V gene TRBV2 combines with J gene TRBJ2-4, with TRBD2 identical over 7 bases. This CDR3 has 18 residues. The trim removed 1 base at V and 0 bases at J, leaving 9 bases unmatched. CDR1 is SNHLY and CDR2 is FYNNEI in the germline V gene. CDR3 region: CASSEGEGKGLAKNIQYF. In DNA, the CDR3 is TGTGCCAGCAGTGAAGGGGAGGGAAAGGGTTTAGCCAAAAACATTCAGTACTTC.

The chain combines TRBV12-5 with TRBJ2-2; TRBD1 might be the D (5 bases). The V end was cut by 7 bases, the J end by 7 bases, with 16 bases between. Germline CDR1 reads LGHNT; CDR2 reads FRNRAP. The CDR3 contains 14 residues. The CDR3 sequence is CASALGAPSGELFF. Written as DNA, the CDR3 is TGTGCTAGTGCCTTAGGGGCCCCCAGCGGGGAGCTGTTTTTT.

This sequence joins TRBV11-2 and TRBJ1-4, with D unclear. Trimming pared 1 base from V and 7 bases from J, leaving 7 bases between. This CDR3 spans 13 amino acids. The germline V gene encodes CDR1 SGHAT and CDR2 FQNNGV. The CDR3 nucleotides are TGTGCCAGCAGCTTAGTTTTCGGTGAAAAACTGTTTTTT. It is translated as CASSLVFGEKLFF.

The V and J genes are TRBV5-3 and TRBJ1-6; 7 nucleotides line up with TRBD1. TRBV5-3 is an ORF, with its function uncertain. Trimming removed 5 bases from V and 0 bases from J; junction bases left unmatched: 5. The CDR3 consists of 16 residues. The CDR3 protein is CARRRDSHSYNSPLHF. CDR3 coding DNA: TGTGCCAGAAGGAGGGACAGCCACTCCTATAATTCACCCCTCCACTTT.

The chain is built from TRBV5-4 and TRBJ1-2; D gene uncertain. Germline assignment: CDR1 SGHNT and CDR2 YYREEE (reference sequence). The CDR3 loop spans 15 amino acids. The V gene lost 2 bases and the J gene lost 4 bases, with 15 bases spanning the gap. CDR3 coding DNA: TGTGCCAGCAGCTTCGAGGTGCAGACCCTCTATGGCTACACCTTC. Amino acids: CASSFEVQTLYGYTF. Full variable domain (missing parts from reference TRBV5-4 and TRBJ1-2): ETGVTQSPTHLIKTRGQQVTLRCSSQSGHNTVSWYQQALGQGPQFIFQYYREEENGRGNFPPRFSGLQFPNYSSELNVNALELDDSALYLCASSFEVQTLYGYTFGSGTRLTVV.

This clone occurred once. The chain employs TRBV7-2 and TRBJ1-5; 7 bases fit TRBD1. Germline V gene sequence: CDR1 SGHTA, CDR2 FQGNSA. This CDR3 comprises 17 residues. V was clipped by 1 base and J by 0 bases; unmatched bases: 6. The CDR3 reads CASSLGDSKISNQPQHF. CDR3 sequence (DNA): TGTGCCAGCAGCTTAGGGGACAGTAAGATTAGCAATCAGCCCCAGCATTTT. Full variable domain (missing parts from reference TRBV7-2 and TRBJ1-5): GAGVSQSPSNKVTEKGKDVELRCDPISGHTALYWYRQSLGQGLEFLIYFQGNSAPDKSGLPSDRFSAERTGGSVSTLTIQRTQQEDSAVYLCASSLGDSKISNQPQHFGDGTRLSIL.

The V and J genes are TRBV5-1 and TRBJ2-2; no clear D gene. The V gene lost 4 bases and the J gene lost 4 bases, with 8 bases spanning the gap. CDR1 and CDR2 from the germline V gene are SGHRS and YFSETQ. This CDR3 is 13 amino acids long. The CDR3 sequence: CASSGYITGELFF. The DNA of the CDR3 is TGCGCCAGCAGCGGGTACATCACCGGGGAGCTGTTTTTT. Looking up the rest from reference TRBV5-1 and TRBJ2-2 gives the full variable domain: KAGVTQTPRYLIKTRGQQVTLSCSPISGHRSVSWYQQTPGQGLQFLFEYFSETQRNKGNFPGRFSGRQFSNSRSEMNVSTLELGDSALYLCASSGYITGELFFGEGSRLTVL.

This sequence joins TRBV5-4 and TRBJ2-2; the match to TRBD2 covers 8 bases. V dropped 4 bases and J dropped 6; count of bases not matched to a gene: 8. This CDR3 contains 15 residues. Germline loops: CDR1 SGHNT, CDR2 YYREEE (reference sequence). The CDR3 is CASSPQSGGPGELFF. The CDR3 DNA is TGTGCCAGCAGCCCCCAAAGCGGGGGCCCCGGGGAGCTGTTTTTT.

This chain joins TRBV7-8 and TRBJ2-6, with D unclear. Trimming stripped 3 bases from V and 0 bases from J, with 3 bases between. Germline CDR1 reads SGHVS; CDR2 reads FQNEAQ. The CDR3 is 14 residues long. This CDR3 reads CASSFLSGANVLTF. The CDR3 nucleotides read TGTGCCAGCAGCTTCCTCTCTGGGGCCAACGTCCTGACTTTC.